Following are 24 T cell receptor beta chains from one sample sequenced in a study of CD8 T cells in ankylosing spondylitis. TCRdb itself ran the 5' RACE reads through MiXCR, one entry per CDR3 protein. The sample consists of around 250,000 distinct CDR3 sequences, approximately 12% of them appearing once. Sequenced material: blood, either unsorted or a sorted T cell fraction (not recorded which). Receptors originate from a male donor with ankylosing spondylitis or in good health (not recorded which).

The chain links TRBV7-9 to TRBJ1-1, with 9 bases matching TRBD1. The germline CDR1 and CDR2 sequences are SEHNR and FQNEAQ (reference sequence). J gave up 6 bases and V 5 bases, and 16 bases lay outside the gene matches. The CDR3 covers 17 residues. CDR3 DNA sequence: TGTGCCAGCAGCCCCGGGACAGGGAACGAACGGTACGCTGAAGCTTTCTTT. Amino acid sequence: CASSPGTGNERYAEAFF.

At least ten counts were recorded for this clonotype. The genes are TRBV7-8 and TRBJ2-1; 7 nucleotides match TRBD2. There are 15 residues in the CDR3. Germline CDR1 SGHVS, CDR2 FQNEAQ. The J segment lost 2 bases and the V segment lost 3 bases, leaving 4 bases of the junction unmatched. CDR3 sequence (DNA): TGTGCCAGCAGCTTCGCGGGAGCCCCCTACAATGAGCAGTTCTTC. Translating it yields CASSFAGAPYNEQFF.

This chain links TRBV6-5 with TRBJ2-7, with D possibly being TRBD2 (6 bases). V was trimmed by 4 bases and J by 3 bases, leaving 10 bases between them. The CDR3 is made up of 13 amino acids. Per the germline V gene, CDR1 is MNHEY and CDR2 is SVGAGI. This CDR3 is CASSWRADYEQYF. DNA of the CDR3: TGTGCCAGCAGTTGGAGGGCGGACTACGAGCAGTACTTC.

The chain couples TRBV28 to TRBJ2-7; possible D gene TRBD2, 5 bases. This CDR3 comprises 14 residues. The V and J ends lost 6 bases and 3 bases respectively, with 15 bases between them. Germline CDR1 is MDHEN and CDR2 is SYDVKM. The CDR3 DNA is TGTGCCAGCAGCTTCCAACTAGGGAGCTACGAGCAGTACTTC. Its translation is CASSFQLGSYEQYF.

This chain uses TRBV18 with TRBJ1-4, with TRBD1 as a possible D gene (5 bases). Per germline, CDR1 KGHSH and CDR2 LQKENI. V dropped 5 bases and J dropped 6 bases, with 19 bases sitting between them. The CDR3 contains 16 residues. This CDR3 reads CASSVAGRGTDEKLFF. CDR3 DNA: TGTGCCAGCTCAGTGGCAGGGCGAGGGACTGATGAAAAACTGTTTTTT.

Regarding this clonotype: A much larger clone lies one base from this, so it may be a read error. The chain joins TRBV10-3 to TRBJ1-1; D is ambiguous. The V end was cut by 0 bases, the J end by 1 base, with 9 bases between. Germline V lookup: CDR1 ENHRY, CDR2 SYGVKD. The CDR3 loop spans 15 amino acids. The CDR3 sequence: CAISESRQSNTEAFF. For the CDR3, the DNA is TGTGCCATCAGTGAGTCCCGGCAATCGAACACTGAAGCTTTCTTT.

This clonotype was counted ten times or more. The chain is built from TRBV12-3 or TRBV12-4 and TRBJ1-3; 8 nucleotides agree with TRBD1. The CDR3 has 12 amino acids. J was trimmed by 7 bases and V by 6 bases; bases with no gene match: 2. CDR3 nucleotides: TGTGCCAGCAGCACAGGGGGGAACACCATATATTTT. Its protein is CASSTGGNTIYF.

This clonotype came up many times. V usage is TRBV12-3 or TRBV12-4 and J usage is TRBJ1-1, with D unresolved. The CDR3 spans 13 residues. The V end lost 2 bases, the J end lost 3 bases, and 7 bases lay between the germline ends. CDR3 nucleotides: TGTGCCAGCAGTTTATGGCAGTACACTGAAGCTTTCTTT. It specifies CASSLWQYTEAFF.

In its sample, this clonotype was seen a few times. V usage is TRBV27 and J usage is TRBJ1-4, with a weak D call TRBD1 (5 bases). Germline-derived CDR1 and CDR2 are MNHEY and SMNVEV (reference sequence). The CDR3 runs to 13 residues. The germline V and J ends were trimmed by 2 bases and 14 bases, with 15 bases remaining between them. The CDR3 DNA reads TGTGCCAGCAGTTTACGCAGGGATGATCCCCTGTTTTTT. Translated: CASSLRRDDPLFF. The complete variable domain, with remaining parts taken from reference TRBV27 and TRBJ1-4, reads EAQVTQNPRYLITVTGKKLTVTCSQNMNHEYMSWYRQDPGLGLRQIYYSMNVEVTDKGDVPEGYKVSRKEKRNFPLILESPSPNQTSLYFCASSLRRDDPLFFGSGTQLSVL.

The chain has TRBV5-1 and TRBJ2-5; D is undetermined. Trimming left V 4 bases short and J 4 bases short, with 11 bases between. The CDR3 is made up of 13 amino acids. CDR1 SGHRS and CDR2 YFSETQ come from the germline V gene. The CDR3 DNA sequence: TGCGCCAGCAGCGCACCCCCCCGAGAGACCCAGTACTTC. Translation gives CASSAPPRETQYF.

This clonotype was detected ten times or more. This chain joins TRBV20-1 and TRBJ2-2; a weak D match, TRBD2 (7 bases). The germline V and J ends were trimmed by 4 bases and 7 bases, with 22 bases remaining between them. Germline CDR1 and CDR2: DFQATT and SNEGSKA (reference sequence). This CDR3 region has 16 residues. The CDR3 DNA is TGCAGTGCTAATAACCCGAGACGGGGGGCGGGCGGGGAGCTGTTTTTT. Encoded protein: CSANNPRRGAGGELFF.

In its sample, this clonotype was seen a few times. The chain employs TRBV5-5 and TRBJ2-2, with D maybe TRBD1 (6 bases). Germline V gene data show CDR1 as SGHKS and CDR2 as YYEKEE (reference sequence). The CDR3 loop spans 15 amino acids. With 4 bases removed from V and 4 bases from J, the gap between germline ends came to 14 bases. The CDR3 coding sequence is TGTGCCAGCAGCCGGCAGGGGTTGAGCACCGGGGAGCTGTTTTTT. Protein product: CASSRQGLSTGELFF.

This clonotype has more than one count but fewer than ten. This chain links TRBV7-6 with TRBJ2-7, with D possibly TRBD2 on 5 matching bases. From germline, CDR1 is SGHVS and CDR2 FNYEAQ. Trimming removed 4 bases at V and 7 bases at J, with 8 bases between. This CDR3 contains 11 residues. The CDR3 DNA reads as TGTGCCAGCAGCTCGACTAATGAGCAGTACTTC. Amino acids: CASSSTNEQYF. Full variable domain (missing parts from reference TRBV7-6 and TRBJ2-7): GAGVSQSPRYKVTKRGQDVALRCDPISGHVSLYWYRQALGQGPEFLTYFNYEAQQDKSGLPNDRFSAERPEGSISTLTIQRTEQRDSAMYRCASSSTNEQYFGPGTRLTVT.

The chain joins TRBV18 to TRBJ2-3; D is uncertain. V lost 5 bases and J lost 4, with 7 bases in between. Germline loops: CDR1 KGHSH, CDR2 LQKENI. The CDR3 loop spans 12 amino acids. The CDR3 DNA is TGTGCCAGCTCATCCTCCCCAGATACGCAGTATTTT. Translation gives CASSSSPDTQYF.

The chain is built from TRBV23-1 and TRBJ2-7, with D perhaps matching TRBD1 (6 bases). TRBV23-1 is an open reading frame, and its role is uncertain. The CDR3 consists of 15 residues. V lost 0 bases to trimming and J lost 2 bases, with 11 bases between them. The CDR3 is CASSQSGTHPYEQYF. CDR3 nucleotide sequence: TGCGCCAGCAGTCAATCGGGGACACACCCCTACGAGCAGTACTTC.

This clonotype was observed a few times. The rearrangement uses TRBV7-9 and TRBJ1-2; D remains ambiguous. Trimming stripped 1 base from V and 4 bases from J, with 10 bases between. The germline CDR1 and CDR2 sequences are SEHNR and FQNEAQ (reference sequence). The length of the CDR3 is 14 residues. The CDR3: CASSLGWPFYGYTF. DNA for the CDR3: TGTGCCAGCAGCTTAGGATGGCCATTCTATGGCTACACCTTC.

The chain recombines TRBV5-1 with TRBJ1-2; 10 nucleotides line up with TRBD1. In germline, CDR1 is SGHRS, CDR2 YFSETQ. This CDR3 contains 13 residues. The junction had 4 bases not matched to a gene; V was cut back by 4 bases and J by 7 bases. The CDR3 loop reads CASSQGQGSGYTF. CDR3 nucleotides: TGCGCCAGCAGCCAGGGACAGGGGAGTGGCTACACCTTC.

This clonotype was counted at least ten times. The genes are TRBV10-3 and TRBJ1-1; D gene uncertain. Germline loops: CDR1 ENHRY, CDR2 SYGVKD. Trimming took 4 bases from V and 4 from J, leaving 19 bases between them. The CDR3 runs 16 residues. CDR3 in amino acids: CAISGRRILQGTEAFF. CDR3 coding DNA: TGTGCCATCAGTGGTCGGCGGATCCTACAAGGCACTGAAGCTTTCTTT.

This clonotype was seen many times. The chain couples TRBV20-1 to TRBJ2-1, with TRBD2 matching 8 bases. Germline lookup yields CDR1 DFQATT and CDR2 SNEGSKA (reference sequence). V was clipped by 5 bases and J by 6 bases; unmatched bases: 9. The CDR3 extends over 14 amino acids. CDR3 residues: CSAVAGTGSNEQFF. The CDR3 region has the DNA TGCAGTGCTGTAGCGGGAACCGGAAGCAATGAGCAGTTCTTC.

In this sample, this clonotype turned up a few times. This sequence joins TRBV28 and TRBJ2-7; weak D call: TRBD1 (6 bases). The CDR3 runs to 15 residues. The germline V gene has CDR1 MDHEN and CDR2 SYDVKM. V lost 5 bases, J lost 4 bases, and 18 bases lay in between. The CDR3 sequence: CASSPIQGLGYEQYF. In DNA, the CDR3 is TGTGCCAGCAGTCCCATACAGGGTCTAGGTTACGAGCAGTACTTC.

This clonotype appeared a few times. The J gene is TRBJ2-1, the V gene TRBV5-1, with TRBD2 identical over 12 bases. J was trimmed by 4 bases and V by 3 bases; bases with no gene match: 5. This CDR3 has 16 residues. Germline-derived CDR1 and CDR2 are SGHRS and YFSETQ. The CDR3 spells CASSSQTSGGYNEQFF. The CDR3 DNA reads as TGCGCCAGCAGCTCCCAAACTAGCGGGGGGTACAATGAGCAGTTCTTC.

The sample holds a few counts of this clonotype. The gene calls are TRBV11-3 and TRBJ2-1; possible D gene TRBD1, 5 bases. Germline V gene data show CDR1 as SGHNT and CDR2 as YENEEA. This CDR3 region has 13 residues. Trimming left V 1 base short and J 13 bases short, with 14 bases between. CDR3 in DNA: TGTGCCAGCAGCTTAGTAATTGGGGCAGAACAGTTCTTC. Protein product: CASSLVIGAEQFF.

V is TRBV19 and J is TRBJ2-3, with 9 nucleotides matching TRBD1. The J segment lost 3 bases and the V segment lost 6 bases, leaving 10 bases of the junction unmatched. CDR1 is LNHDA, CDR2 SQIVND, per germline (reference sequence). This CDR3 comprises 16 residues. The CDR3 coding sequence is TGTGCCAGTAGGTCCTACAGGGGGCGTGGGACAGATACGCAGTATTTT. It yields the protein CASRSYRGRGTDTQYF. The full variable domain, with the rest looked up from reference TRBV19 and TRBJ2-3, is DGGITQSPKYLFRKEGQNVTLSCEQNLNHDAMYWYRQDPGQGLRLIYYSQIVNDFQKGDIAEGYSVSREKKESFPLTVTSAQKNPTAFYLCASRSYRGRGTDTQYFGPGTRLTVL.

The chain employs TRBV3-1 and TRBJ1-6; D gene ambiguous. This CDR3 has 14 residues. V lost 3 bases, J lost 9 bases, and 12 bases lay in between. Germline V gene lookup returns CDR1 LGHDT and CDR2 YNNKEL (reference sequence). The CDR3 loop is CASSQGNQLSPLHF. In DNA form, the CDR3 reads TGTGCCAGCAGCCAGGGCAATCAGCTTTCACCCCTCCACTTT.